This TCR beta chain was profiled in a study of T cells in Graves' hyperthyroidism and ophthalmopathy. Study findings and constraints: Peripheral blood also featured most of the thyroid clonotypes expanded above 0.001. Median prediction lead before ophthalmopathy onset was 6.5 months with the model.

RNA transcripts yielded amplified TCR beta CDR3 regions. RT-PCR in the first round (using the HTBI primer set) targeted the TCR CDR3. TCRdb reprocessed the multiplex PCR reads via MiXCR and lists one record per CDR3 protein. The table records around 490,000 distinct CDR3 sequences, just under 20% of them present only once. This clonotype has ten or more counts. Its antigen remains unknown. The V end lost 1 base, the J end lost 10 bases, and 8 bases lay between the germline ends. Germline V gene lookup returns CDR1 LGHDT and CDR2 YNNKEL (reference sequence). This CDR3 spans 12 amino acids. Fresh peripheral blood, approximately 9.1 ml, was the source of the PBMCs.

The chain uses TRBV3-1 and TRBJ2-1; D ambiguous. This TCR was sampled from a man aged 40-49 years with Graves' ophthalmopathy. Sequencing was carried out using blood. CDR3 in DNA: TGTGCCAGCAGCCAAGGCCTGGGAGAGCAGTTCTTC. Protein sequence: CASSQGLGEQFF.